This TCR beta chain was recovered during a study of control samples from healthy donors and cancer patients. Repertoires were generated with immunoSEQ multiplex PCR, while TCRdb's copy carries only in-frame clones and drops some. The table has 150,000 to 200,000 clones, around nine tenths seen once. Per the germline V gene, CDR1 is LNHDA and CDR2 is SQIVND (reference sequence). The CDR3 is made up of 21 amino acids. V trimming: 1 base; J trimming: 1 base; junction bases outside the gene matches: 19. This chain links TRBV19 with TRBJ1-1; 9 bases are shared with TRBD1. The clonotype comes from a man in his thirties or forties in good health. Sequencing used blood. The CDR3, as DNA: TGTGCCAGTAGTATAGGGTCCCCTACAGGGGGCGATGACCTGAGGAACACTGAAGCTTTCTTT. Translating it yields CASSIGSPTGGDDLRNTEAFF.